This T cell receptor beta chain is from a study of coeliac disease. Overall study: The study queried TRBV7-2 bias without high-resolution HLA data.

Study outcomes and limitations: Only 1 of 6 controls, but about 55% of the 18 coeliac samples, showed published gliadin-specific TRB sequences. Control samples showed higher TRB and TRG clonality than intraepithelial and lamina propria samples in active celiac disease. Largely private TRB repertoires meant most sequences were sample-unique.

With regard to this clone: Its cognate antigen is unknown.

Profiled with immunoSEQ multiplex PCR; TCRdb holds only in-frame clones, not every one. The repertoire includes 7,200 or so clones, 68% of them detected once, and around 4.5% sits in the top ten. Cells were frozen in aliquots of around 490,000, and one aliquot per fraction was sequenced. Deletions cut 1 base from V and 2 bases from J, with 12 bases between. Germline loops: CDR1 SGHTA, CDR2 FQGTGA. The CDR3 has 15 amino acids. V usage is TRBV7-3 and J usage is TRBJ2-7; D may be TRBD2 (5 bases). Input material: lamina propria lymphocytes from the gut. This TCR was recovered from a woman under 30 with active celiac disease. The CDR3 coding sequence is TGTGCCAGCAGCTTAAAGGCTAGCCCTACCTACGAGCAGTACTTC. Translated: CASSLKASPTYEQYF.